This is a list of T cell receptor beta chains from one sample in a study of cytomegalovirus exposure and HLA in healthy donors. The repertoire was sequenced with immunoSEQ multiplex PCR; TCRdb's copy has only in-frame clones and lacks some. Here the sample spans approximately 260,000 clones, around 88% being singletons. The sequenced sample was PBMCs. Receptor source: a woman in her 30s in good health and CMV-seropositive. Both conserved end residues are trimmed from each CDR3. The D gene is left open where the match is weak.

v_call: TRBV5-1
j_call: TRBJ2-2
d_call: TRBD2
cdr3_aa: ASSDGGGNGELF

v_call: TRBV19
j_call: TRBJ1-1
d_call: -
cdr3_aa: ASRLRWGGTEAF

v_call: TRBV2
j_call: TRBJ1-1
d_call: -
cdr3_aa: ASTRNTEAF

v_call: TRBV15
j_call: TRBJ1-5
d_call: -
cdr3_aa: ATSSHRVQPQH

v_call: TRBV5-1
j_call: TRBJ2-5
d_call: -
cdr3_aa: ASRLQGGGETQY

v_call: TRBV18
j_call: TRBJ2-7
d_call: -
cdr3_aa: ASSPGHSTYEQY

v_call: TRBV28
j_call: TRBJ2-5
d_call: TRBD2
cdr3_aa: ASTVRLAGLQETQY

v_call: TRBV7-9
j_call: TRBJ2-5
d_call: TRBD1
cdr3_aa: ASSLVLSGQVGETQY

v_call: TRBV7-9
j_call: TRBJ1-1
d_call: -
cdr3_aa: ASSHRAGEAF

v_call: TRBV10-3
j_call: TRBJ2-2
d_call: -
cdr3_aa: AIRYYPNTGGLF

v_call: TRBV19
j_call: TRBJ2-2
d_call: TRBD2
cdr3_aa: ASTTSGRALSTGELF

v_call: TRBV7-2
j_call: TRBJ1-5
d_call: -
cdr3_aa: ASSPRAGSDQPQH

v_call: TRBV11-3
j_call: TRBJ2-1
d_call: TRBD2
cdr3_aa: ASSEPLAGGPWYNEQF

v_call: TRBV27
j_call: TRBJ1-2
d_call: -
cdr3_aa: ASSLSWGGVKGYT

v_call: TRBV11-3
j_call: TRBJ2-5
d_call: TRBD2
cdr3_aa: ASSLAGETQY

v_call: TRBV6-1
j_call: TRBJ1-1
d_call: -
cdr3_aa: ASSESGHTEAF

v_call: TRBV27
j_call: TRBJ2-2
d_call: TRBD2
cdr3_aa: ASSLYIPLTSGNTGELF

v_call: TRBV5-1
j_call: TRBJ2-1
d_call: TRBD2
cdr3_aa: ASRGTSENNEQF

v_call: TRBV21-1
j_call: TRBJ2-4
d_call: -
cdr3_aa: ASSKIVCGTGEGKFGNIQY

v_call: TRBV11-1
j_call: TRBJ2-3
d_call: -
cdr3_aa: ASSLRSLGDTQY

v_call: TRBV7-9
j_call: TRBJ2-7
d_call: -
cdr3_aa: ASSFSEYEQY

v_call: TRBV5-1
j_call: TRBJ1-2
d_call: -
cdr3_aa: ASSSTDRGGNYGYT

v_call: TRBV5-1
j_call: TRBJ2-7
d_call: TRBD2
cdr3_aa: ASSLRAGAPSEQY

v_call: TRBV5-6
j_call: TRBJ2-2
d_call: -
cdr3_aa: ASSLPGFDTGELF

v_call: TRBV5-1
j_call: TRBJ2-7
d_call: TRBD2
cdr3_aa: ASSSAAGGPSYEQY

v_call: TRBV2
j_call: TRBJ2-5
d_call: TRBD2
cdr3_aa: ASSDVGLGTSGEGETQY

v_call: TRBV27
j_call: TRBJ2-7
d_call: TRBD2
cdr3_aa: ASSLLWAGTPGGQY

v_call: TRBV7-9
j_call: TRBJ2-7
d_call: -
cdr3_aa: ASSQPRGSSYEQY

v_call: TRBV5-6
j_call: TRBJ2-1
d_call: -
cdr3_aa: ASSLASYNEQF

v_call: TRBV27
j_call: TRBJ2-7
d_call: TRBD2
cdr3_aa: ASSLLSGGVSYEQY

v_call: TRBV19
j_call: TRBJ2-1
d_call: -
cdr3_aa: ASSPAGNEQF

v_call: TRBV18
j_call: TRBJ2-5
d_call: TRBD1
cdr3_aa: ASSPPRTGQETQY

v_call: TRBV5-4
j_call: TRBJ2-2
d_call: -
cdr3_aa: ASSLTGQRVGELF

v_call: TRBV19
j_call: TRBJ2-7
d_call: -
cdr3_aa: ASSKQRAYEQY

v_call: TRBV6-1
j_call: TRBJ2-7
d_call: TRBD1
cdr3_aa: ASSRTGALYEQY

v_call: TRBV11-2
j_call: TRBJ2-7
d_call: TRBD2
cdr3_aa: ASSSSLAGGPHEQY

v_call: TRBV6-5
j_call: TRBJ1-1
d_call: -
cdr3_aa: ASKTGGSEAF

v_call: TRBV6-4
j_call: TRBJ2-7
d_call: -
cdr3_aa: ATMAEGSGDKYEQY

v_call: TRBV4-1
j_call: TRBJ2-2
d_call: TRBD2
cdr3_aa: ASSQDGGRALTGELF

v_call: TRBV2
j_call: TRBJ2-3
d_call: TRBD2
cdr3_aa: ASRGRTSGVADTQY

v_call: TRBV28
j_call: TRBJ2-5
d_call: -
cdr3_aa: ASSFPPGGVRETQY

v_call: TRBV30
j_call: TRBJ2-5
d_call: TRBD2
cdr3_aa: AWSPLSGRAGETQY

v_call: TRBV20-1
j_call: TRBJ2-1
d_call: -
cdr3_aa: SGEIGNEQF

v_call: TRBV28
j_call: TRBJ1-1
d_call: TRBD1
cdr3_aa: ASSSRGQGGTEAF

v_call: TRBV6-6
j_call: TRBJ1-1
d_call: -
cdr3_aa: ASSSPAQGNTEAF

v_call: TRBV5-8
j_call: TRBJ1-2
d_call: -
cdr3_aa: ASSASRVRSLSGYT

v_call: TRBV29-1
j_call: TRBJ1-2
d_call: -
cdr3_aa: SVDVIYGYT

v_call: TRBV5-5
j_call: TRBJ1-2
d_call: TRBD1
cdr3_aa: ASSLVGQATNYT

v_call: TRBV2
j_call: TRBJ2-3
d_call: TRBD2
cdr3_aa: ASTGSGRAPDTQY

v_call: TRBV11-3
j_call: TRBJ2-7
d_call: TRBD2
cdr3_aa: ASSLGGGNYEQY